What follows is one T cell receptor beta chain and its context. Sequenced by immunoSEQ multiplex PCR; TCRdb stores in-frame clones only, minus some. The sample includes under 200,000 clones, 75% to 85% of them seen just once. The data stem from a study of blood T cell repertoires in COVID-19. The CDR3 length is 14 residues. V was shortened by 3 bases and J by 4 bases, with 12 bases between the two germline ends. From germline, CDR1 is LNHNV and CDR2 YYDKDF (reference sequence). The chain recombines TRBV15 with TRBJ1-2; D ambiguous. Material for sequencing was peripheral blood. The sequence was obtained from a man between 60 and 75 years old with acute or convalescent COVID-19. CDR3 amino acids: CATSSEQRLYGYTF. DNA of the CDR3: TGTGCCACCAGCAGCGAACAAAGACTCTATGGCTACACCTTC.